A selection of T cell receptor beta chains follows, all from one sample in a study of regulatory T cells in long-lasting Graves disease. Via MiXCR, TCRdb re-called the multiplex PCR reads, giving one row per CDR3 protein. The table has about 430,000 distinct CDR3 sequences, 20% to 25% seen once. Sample: peripheral blood mononuclear cells (PBMCs), taken when the disease was refractory, from a patient treated with antithyroid drugs. Receptor source: a female donor with Graves disease. Both conserved end residues are trimmed from each CDR3. Fields, in order: V gene, J gene, CDR3 protein.

TRBV11-2	TRBJ2-5	ASSLGGVEKETQY
TRBV27	TRBJ2-7	ASSFTGTPLSEQY
TRBV2	TRBJ2-6	ASGGQLSGANVLT
TRBV27	TRBJ1-1	ASSPTRNTEAF
TRBV11-2	TRBJ2-2	ASRWDGLTGELF
TRBV28	TRBJ2-7	ASSLRTEQY
TRBV10-3	.	AIDASGNGNEQF
TRBV6-2/TRBV6-3	TRBJ2-4	ASWPGQLAKNIQY
TRBV6-1	TRBJ2-5	ASSALAGEQETQY
TRBV27	TRBJ1-1	ASSFSPNTEAF
TRBV7-8	TRBJ2-2	ASSSLPVGGPNTGELF
TRBV29-1	TRBJ2-1	SADPASYNEQF
TRBV9	TRBJ2-7	ASSPPAGYEQY
TRBV12-3/TRBV12-4	TRBJ1-4	ASSLVGSNEKLF
TRBV20-1	TRBJ1-5	SAREDLYSNQPQH
TRBV13	TRBJ2-4	ASSFLRAAPSRWNIQY
TRBV27	TRBJ2-7	ASSLSIPRIAHEQY
TRBV11-2	TRBJ2-2	ASSSPGLAELGELF
TRBV5-1	TRBJ2-7	ARGSLRSPVEQY
TRBV2	TRBJ2-1	ASSDLRRLNNEQF
TRBV30	TRBJ2-2	AWSVLENTGELF
TRBV6-2/TRBV6-3	TRBJ2-1	ASSSPSGSYNEQF
TRBV11-2	TRBJ2-5	ASSLNGEGYQETQY
TRBV7-8	TRBJ1-5	ASSFYKDSNQPQH
TRBV7-9	TRBJ1-2	ASSSTQGGGYT
TRBV5-6	TRBJ2-5	ASSKAETQY
TRBV6-1	TRBJ1-3	ASRRGTGGGNTIY
TRBV18	TRBJ1-2	ASSPTPLTGIGYGYT
TRBV6-1	TRBJ1-2	ASNEGGGKGYT
TRBV18	TRBJ2-2	ASSPPTQTGELF
TRBV12-3/TRBV12-4	TRBJ1-6	ASSRDRYNSPLH
TRBV29-1	TRBJ2-7	SVDQGWSEQY
TRBV19	TRBJ2-1	ASRNRGLAGGSYNEQF